This TCR beta chain was retrieved from a study of blood T cells in healthy people across ages. Next came a second PCR, run for roughly 6 to 11 cycles, which used a sample-barcoded 5' primer along with a J-beta primer mix. MiXCR was run by TCRdb on the 5' RACE reads, yielding one entry per CDR3 protein. Here the sample spans 1 million or so distinct CDR3 sequences, less than 25% being singletons. V trimming: 3 bases; J trimming: 6 bases; junction bases outside the gene matches: 7. This CDR3 contains 13 residues. The germline V gene encodes CDR1 DFQATT and CDR2 SNEGSKA (reference sequence). The same data also contributed to another study, on T cells of mothers and their children.

V is TRBV20-1 and J is TRBJ1-2; 7 bases fit TRBD1. This sequence was found in a girl aged 2-10 years in good health. Sequenced sample: blood. Here the CDR3 reads CSARGDREHGYTF. In DNA, the CDR3 is TGCAGTGCTAGGGGAGACAGGGAGCATGGCTACACCTTC.